This is a list of T cell receptor beta chains from one sample in a study of control samples from healthy donors and cancer patients. The protocol was immunoSEQ multiplex PCR, while the TCRdb copy is restricted to in-frame clones and leaves out a portion. Of some 130,000 clones listed, about nine tenths were seen once; the top ten hold 6% to 9.5%. The specimen was PBMCs. The origin of the receptors is a man aged 50 or older with head and neck cancer. Each CDR3 is given with its conserved first and last residue. Fields, in order: V gene, J gene, clone size, D gene, CDR3 protein, CDR3 DNA. D genes are given only for firm matches. The size entry is marked missing in some rows and otherwise reads once, few, many or a size class.

V gene: TRBV27
J gene: TRBJ2-5
clone size: .
D gene: .
CDR3 protein: CASSSSRETQYF
CDR3 DNA: TGTGCCAGCAGTTCTTCTCGAGAGACCCAGTACTTC

V gene: TRBV19
J gene: TRBJ2-6
clone size: .
D gene: .
CDR3 protein: CASQGGRIYSGANVLTF
CDR3 DNA: TGTGCCAGCCAAGGGGGACGGATCTACTCTGGGGCCAACGTCCTGACTTTC

V gene: TRBV5-8
J gene: TRBJ2-1
clone size: .
D gene: TRBD2
CDR3 protein: CASSQRTSGNEQFF
CDR3 DNA: TGTGCCAGCAGTCAGCGGACTAGCGGCAATGAGCAGTTCTTC

V gene: TRBV28
J gene: TRBJ1-2
clone size: .
D gene: TRBD1
CDR3 protein: CASSLWPGTGYGYTF
CDR3 DNA: TGTGCCAGCAGTTTATGGCCCGGGACAGGCTATGGCTACACCTTC

V gene: TRBV7-9
J gene: TRBJ2-7
clone size: .
D gene: .
CDR3 protein: CASSLGAGGEQYF
CDR3 DNA: TGTGCCAGCAGCTTAGGGGCAGGTGGGGAGCAGTACTTC

V gene: TRBV5-6
J gene: TRBJ1-1
clone size: .
D gene: .
CDR3 protein: CASSLNTEAFF
CDR3 DNA: TGTGCCAGCAGCCTAAACACTGAAGCTTTCTTT

V gene: TRBV7-8
J gene: TRBJ2-1
clone size: once
D gene: .
CDR3 protein: CASSYVVRAGWNEQFF
CDR3 DNA: TGTGCCAGCAGCTATGTTGTCCGGGCCGGGTGGAATGAGCAGTTCTTC

V gene: TRBV29-1
J gene: TRBJ1-1
clone size: .
D gene: .
CDR3 protein: CSAALAAEAFF
CDR3 DNA: TGCAGCGCAGCATTGGCAGCAGAAGCTTTCTTT

V gene: TRBV28
J gene: TRBJ2-1
clone size: .
D gene: .
CDR3 protein: CASTDGFSYNEQFF
CDR3 DNA: TGTGCCAGCACCGACGGTTTCTCCTACAATGAGCAGTTCTTC

V gene: TRBV24-1
J gene: TRBJ2-3
clone size: .
D gene: .
CDR3 protein: CATSDWNVEGTDTQYF
CDR3 DNA: TGTGCCACCAGTGATTGGAATGTGGAGGGCACAGATACGCAGTATTTT

V gene: TRBV15
J gene: TRBJ1-1
clone size: .
D gene: .
CDR3 protein: CATSIADTEAFF
CDR3 DNA: TGTGCCACCAGCATCGCGGACACTGAAGCTTTCTTT

V gene: TRBV19
J gene: TRBJ1-1
clone size: few
D gene: TRBD1
CDR3 protein: CASRRGTGNTEAFF
CDR3 DNA: TGTGCCAGCCGTAGAGGGACAGGGAACACTGAAGCTTTCTTT

V gene: TRBV7-9
J gene: TRBJ2-7
clone size: .
D gene: TRBD1
CDR3 protein: CASSPPYRGLYEQYF
CDR3 DNA: TGTGCCAGCAGCCCCCCATACAGGGGGCTTTACGAGCAGTACTTC

V gene: TRBV27
J gene: TRBJ2-1
clone size: .
D gene: TRBD2
CDR3 protein: CASSFQSGGRGLEQFF
CDR3 DNA: TGTGCCAGCAGTTTTCAAAGCGGGGGAAGGGGTCTGGAGCAGTTCTTC

V gene: TRBV9
J gene: TRBJ2-1
clone size: .
D gene: .
CDR3 protein: CASSVGKQSNEQFF
CDR3 DNA: TGTGCCAGCAGCGTAGGCAAGCAGAGCAATGAGCAGTTCTTC

V gene: TRBV2
J gene: TRBJ2-7
clone size: .
D gene: .
CDR3 protein: CASRRSSYEQYF
CDR3 DNA: TGTGCCAGCCGGCGGTCCTCCTACGAGCAGTACTTC

V gene: TRBV27
J gene: TRBJ2-7
clone size: .
D gene: .
CDR3 protein: CASSKTGIYEQYF
CDR3 DNA: TGTGCCAGCAGTAAAACAGGGATCTACGAGCAGTACTTC

V gene: TRBV11-3
J gene: TRBJ1-1
clone size: .
D gene: .
CDR3 protein: CASSLGGFGNTEAFF
CDR3 DNA: TGTGCCAGCAGCTTGGGGGGTTTCGGTAACACTGAAGCTTTCTTT

V gene: TRBV21-1
J gene: TRBJ1-5
clone size: .
D gene: .
CDR3 protein: CASSIKDARLYDQPQHF
CDR3 DNA: TGTGCCAGCAGCATAAAAGATGCAAGGCTCTACGATCAGCCCCAGCATTTT

V gene: TRBV12-3/TRBV12-4
J gene: TRBJ2-2
clone size: .
D gene: .
CDR3 protein: CASSRAGELFF
CDR3 DNA: TGTGCCAGCAGCCGGGCCGGGGAGCTGTTTTTT

V gene: TRBV11-2
J gene: TRBJ2-2
clone size: .
D gene: .
CDR3 protein: CASSLEASTGELFF
CDR3 DNA: TGTGCCAGCAGCTTAGAAGCGTCCACCGGGGAGCTGTTTTTT

V gene: TRBV3-1/TRBV3-2
J gene: TRBJ2-1
clone size: once
D gene: .
CDR3 protein: CASSQDFLASRSSYNEQFF
CDR3 DNA: TGTGCCAGCAGCCAAGATTTCCTAGCTTCTCGAAGTTCCTACAATGAGCAGTTCTTC

V gene: TRBV29-1
J gene: TRBJ1-1
clone size: .
D gene: .
CDR3 protein: CSVHREDTEAFF
CDR3 DNA: TGCAGCGTCCACAGGGAGGACACTGAAGCTTTCTTT

V gene: TRBV10-3
J gene: TRBJ2-7
clone size: once
D gene: TRBD2
CDR3 protein: CAISETAGLAGGLSLF
CDR3 DNA: TGTGCCATCAGTGAGACAGCGGGACTAGCGGGGGGGTTGAGCTTATTC

V gene: TRBV7-6
J gene: TRBJ2-1
clone size: .
D gene: TRBD2
CDR3 protein: CASSFNGLGNYNEQFF
CDR3 DNA: TGTGCCAGCAGCTTTAATGGACTAGGGAATTACAATGAGCAGTTCTTC

V gene: TRBV2
J gene: TRBJ2-1
clone size: .
D gene: .
CDR3 protein: CASSGYNEQFF
CDR3 DNA: TGTGCCAGCAGTGGATACAATGAGCAGTTCTTC

V gene: TRBV11-2
J gene: TRBJ1-2
clone size: .
D gene: .
CDR3 protein: CASSPRPGTSYGYTF
CDR3 DNA: TGTGCCAGCAGCCCCCGACCCGGGACAAGCTATGGCTACACCTTC

V gene: TRBV6-5
J gene: TRBJ2-7
clone size: .
D gene: .
CDR3 protein: CASSPTGRNEQYF
CDR3 DNA: TGTGCCAGCAGTCCGACAGGTCGAAACGAGCAGTACTTC

V gene: TRBV20-1
J gene: TRBJ2-3
clone size: .
D gene: .
CDR3 protein: CSARNTDTQYF
CDR3 DNA: TGCAGTGCCCGGAACACAGATACGCAGTATTTT

V gene: TRBV5-4
J gene: TRBJ2-1
clone size: .
D gene: TRBD2
CDR3 protein: CASSPSPGLAVLRYEQFF
CDR3 DNA: TGTGCCAGCAGCCCTTCCCCGGGACTAGCGGTTCTTCGGTATGAGCAGTTCTTC

V gene: TRBV5-5
J gene: TRBJ1-1
clone size: .
D gene: .
CDR3 protein: CASSLRPGENTEAFF
CDR3 DNA: TGTGCCAGCAGCTTGCGTCCGGGGGAGAACACTGAAGCTTTCTTT

V gene: TRBV29-1
J gene: TRBJ2-7
clone size: once
D gene: TRBD1
CDR3 protein: CSVGDRVIGEQYF
CDR3 DNA: TGCAGCGTTGGGGACAGGGTTATCGGAGAGCAGTACTTC

V gene: TRBV18
J gene: TRBJ2-7
clone size: .
D gene: TRBD1
CDR3 protein: CASSPESTGGYEQYF
CDR3 DNA: TGTGCCAGCTCACCAGAATCGACAGGGGGTTACGAGCAGTACTTC

V gene: TRBV14
J gene: TRBJ1-3
clone size: .
D gene: .
CDR3 protein: CASSLRWDQEDRNTIYF
CDR3 DNA: TGTGCCAGCAGCCTTCGCTGGGACCAAGAGGACAGAAACACCATATATTTT

V gene: TRBV7-9
J gene: TRBJ2-5
clone size: .
D gene: .
CDR3 protein: CASSLGQGPRETQYF
CDR3 DNA: TGTGCCAGCAGCTTAGGTCAGGGCCCTAGGGAGACCCAGTACTTC

V gene: TRBV28
J gene: TRBJ2-1
clone size: .
D gene: .
CDR3 protein: CASSLRLVSLFF
CDR3 DNA: TGTGCCAGCAGTTTACGTCTAGTTAGTCTGTTCTTC

V gene: TRBV7-2
J gene: TRBJ2-7
clone size: few
D gene: .
CDR3 protein: CASTPTGSDYYEQYF
CDR3 DNA: TGTGCCAGCACCCCGACAGGTTCTGACTACTACGAGCAGTACTTC

V gene: TRBV6-1
J gene: TRBJ2-1
clone size: few
D gene: .
CDR3 protein: CASSEAIGLGSYNEQFF
CDR3 DNA: TGTGCCAGCAGTGAAGCTATAGGACTGGGCTCCTACAATGAGCAGTTCTTC

V gene: TRBV5-5
J gene: TRBJ1-2
clone size: .
D gene: TRBD1
CDR3 protein: CASSARQGPYGYTF
CDR3 DNA: TGTGCCAGCAGCGCCAGACAGGGGCCGTATGGCTACACCTTC

V gene: TRBV6-5
J gene: TRBJ1-1
clone size: .
D gene: TRBD1
CDR3 protein: CASSRDRSNTEAFF
CDR3 DNA: TGTGCCAGCAGTCGGGACAGGAGCAACACTGAAGCTTTCTTT

V gene: TRBV4-1
J gene: TRBJ2-3
clone size: few
D gene: .
CDR3 protein: CASSQDVGGRADTQYF
CDR3 DNA: TGCGCCAGCAGCCAAGATGTGGGGGGCCGGGCGGATACGCAGTATTTT

V gene: TRBV6-5
J gene: TRBJ2-3
clone size: .
D gene: .
CDR3 protein: CASSYAEGSTDTQYF
CDR3 DNA: TGTGCCAGCAGTTACGCAGAAGGGAGCACAGATACGCAGTATTTT

V gene: TRBV7-2
J gene: TRBJ2-5
clone size: .
D gene: .
CDR3 protein: CASRKQAGQETQYF
CDR3 DNA: TGTGCCAGCAGGAAACAGGCGGGGCAAGAGACCCAGTACTTC

V gene: TRBV5-1
J gene: TRBJ1-1
clone size: .
D gene: .
CDR3 protein: CASSLQAPGTEAFF
CDR3 DNA: TGCGCCAGCAGCTTACAGGCCCCAGGGACTGAAGCTTTCTTT

V gene: TRBV6-5
J gene: TRBJ2-6
clone size: .
D gene: TRBD2
CDR3 protein: CASSLGTTGANVLTF
CDR3 DNA: TGTGCCAGCAGTCTCGGGACTACAGGGGCCAACGTCCTGACTTTC

V gene: TRBV9
J gene: TRBJ1-5
clone size: .
D gene: .
CDR3 protein: CASSKQGFSNQPQHF
CDR3 DNA: TGTGCCAGCAGTAAACAGGGCTTTAGCAATCAGCCCCAGCATTTT

V gene: TRBV11-2
J gene: TRBJ1-6
clone size: .
D gene: .
CDR3 protein: CASSPHYNSPLHF
CDR3 DNA: TGTGCCAGCAGCCCGCACTATAATTCACCCCTCCACTTT

V gene: TRBV9
J gene: TRBJ1-4
clone size: once
D gene: .
CDR3 protein: CASSVGGRPNEKLFF
CDR3 DNA: TGTGCCAGCAGCGTAGGGGGGCGGCCTAATGAAAAACTGTTTTTT